A single sample gave rise to the 2 T cell receptor beta chains below, sequenced in a study of T cells in Graves' hyperthyroidism and ophthalmopathy. TCR beta CDR3 region amplification was performed from RNA transcripts. The HTBI set primed first-round TCR CDR3 RT-PCR. TCRdb re-called the multiplex PCR reads with MiXCR, one entry per CDR3 protein. The sample lists 800,000 or so distinct CDR3 sequences; about two fifths were seen once. The sample was blood. The receptor set was obtained from a man aged 18 to 35 with Graves' hyperthyroidism.

There are many counts of this clonotype. V and J are TRBV7-2 and TRBJ2-7; 8 bases are a match to TRBD1. CDR3 length equals 13 residues. V gave up 5 bases and J gave up 3 bases; unmatched junction bases: 3. Per the germline V gene, CDR1 is SGHTA and CDR2 is FQGNSA. DNA of the CDR3: TGTGCCAGCAGCGCTACAGGGGGCTACGAGCAGTACTTC. This translates into CASSATGGYEQYF.

In its sample, this clonotype was seen a few times. This rearrangement joins TRBV20-1 to TRBJ2-7; D is undetermined. CDR3 length: 11 amino acids. Germline CDR1 and CDR2: DFQATT and SNEGSKA (reference sequence). Deletions cut 1 base from V and 4 bases from J, with 5 bases between. CDR3 DNA sequence: TGCAGTGCTAGAGTTGTTTACGAGCAGTACTTC. Translation gives CSARVVYEQYF.